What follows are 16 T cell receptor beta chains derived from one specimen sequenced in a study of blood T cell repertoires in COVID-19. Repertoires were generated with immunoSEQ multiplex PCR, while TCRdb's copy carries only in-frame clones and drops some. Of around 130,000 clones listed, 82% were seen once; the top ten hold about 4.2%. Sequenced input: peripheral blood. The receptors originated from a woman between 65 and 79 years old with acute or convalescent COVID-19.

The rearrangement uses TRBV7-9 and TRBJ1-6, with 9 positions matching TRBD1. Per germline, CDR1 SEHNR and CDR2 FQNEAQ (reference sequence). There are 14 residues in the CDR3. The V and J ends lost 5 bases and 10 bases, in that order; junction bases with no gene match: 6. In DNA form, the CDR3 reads TGTGCCAGCAGCGGACCCGGGACAGGGTCACCCCTCCACTTT. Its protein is CASSGPGTGSPLHF.

CDR3 coding DNA: TGTGCCAGCTCACCAGCAGGGATCTACGAGCAGTACGTC. Translation: CASSPAGIYEQYV. The chain couples TRBV18 to TRBJ2-7; the D gene is possibly TRBD1 (5 bases). Between the trimmed V and J ends, which lost 2 bases and 3 bases, there was a span of 8 bases. The germline V gene has CDR1 KGHSH and CDR2 LQKENI. CDR3 length equals 13 residues.

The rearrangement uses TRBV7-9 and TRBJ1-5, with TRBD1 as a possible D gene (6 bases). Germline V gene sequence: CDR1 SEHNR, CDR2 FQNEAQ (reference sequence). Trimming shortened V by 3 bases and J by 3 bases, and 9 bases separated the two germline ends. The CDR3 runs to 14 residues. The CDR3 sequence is CASSFTGFNQPQHF. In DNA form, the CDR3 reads TGTGCCAGCAGCTTCACAGGGTTCAATCAGCCCCAGCATTTT.

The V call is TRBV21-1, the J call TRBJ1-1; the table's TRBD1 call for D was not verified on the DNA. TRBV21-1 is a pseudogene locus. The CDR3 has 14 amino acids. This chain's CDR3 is CASSPGGEDTEAFF. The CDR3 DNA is TGTGCCAGCTCCCCAGGGGGCGAGGACACTGAAGCTTTCTTT.

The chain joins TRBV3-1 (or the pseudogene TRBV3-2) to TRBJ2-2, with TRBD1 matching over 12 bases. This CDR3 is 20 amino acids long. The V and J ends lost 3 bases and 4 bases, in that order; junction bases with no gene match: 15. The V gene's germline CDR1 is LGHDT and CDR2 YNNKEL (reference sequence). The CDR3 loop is CASSQLTRDRGREGTGELFF. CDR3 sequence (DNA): TGTGCCAGCAGCCAGCTGACCCGGGACAGGGGGCGGGAGGGCACCGGGGAGCTGTTTTTT.

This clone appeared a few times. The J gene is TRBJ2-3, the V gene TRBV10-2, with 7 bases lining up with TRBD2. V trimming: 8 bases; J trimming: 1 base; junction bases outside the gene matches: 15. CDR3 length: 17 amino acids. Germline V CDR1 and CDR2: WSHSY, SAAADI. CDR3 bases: TGCGCCAGCTTGGTTGGGAGCGGGGCTGGTGGCACAGATACGCAGTATTTT. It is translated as CASLVGSGAGGTDTQYF.

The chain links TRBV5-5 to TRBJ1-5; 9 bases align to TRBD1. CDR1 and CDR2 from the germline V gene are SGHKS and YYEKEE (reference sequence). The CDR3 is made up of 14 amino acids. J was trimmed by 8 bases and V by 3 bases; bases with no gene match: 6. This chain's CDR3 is CASSSDRGGEPQHF. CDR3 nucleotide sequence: TGTGCCAGCAGCTCGGACAGGGGAGGGGAGCCCCAGCATTTT. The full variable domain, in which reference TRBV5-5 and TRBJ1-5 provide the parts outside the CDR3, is DAGVTQSPTHLIKTRGQQVTLRCSPISGHKSVSWYQQVLGQGPQFIFQYYEKEERGRGNFPDRFSARQFPNYSSELNVNALLLGDSALYLCASSSDRGGEPQHFGDGTRLSIL.

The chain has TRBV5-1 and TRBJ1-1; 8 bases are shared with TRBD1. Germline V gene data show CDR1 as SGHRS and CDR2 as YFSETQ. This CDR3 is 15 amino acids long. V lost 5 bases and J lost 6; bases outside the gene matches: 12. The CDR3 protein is CASRYADREEAEAFF. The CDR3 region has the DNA TGCGCCAGCAGGTACGCGGACAGGGAGGAGGCTGAAGCTTTCTTT. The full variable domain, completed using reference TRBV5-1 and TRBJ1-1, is KAGVTQTPRYLIKTRGQQVTLSCSPISGHRSVSWYQQTPGQGLQFLFEYFSETQRNKGNFPGRFSGRQFSNSRSEMNVSTLELGDSALYLCASRYADREEAEAFFGQGTRLTVV.

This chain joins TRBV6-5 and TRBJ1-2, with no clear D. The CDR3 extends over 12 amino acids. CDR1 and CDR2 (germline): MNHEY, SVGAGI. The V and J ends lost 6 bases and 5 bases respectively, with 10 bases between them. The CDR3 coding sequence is TGTGCCAGCAGCCCCCAGGCTTATGGCTACACCTTC. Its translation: CASSPQAYGYTF.

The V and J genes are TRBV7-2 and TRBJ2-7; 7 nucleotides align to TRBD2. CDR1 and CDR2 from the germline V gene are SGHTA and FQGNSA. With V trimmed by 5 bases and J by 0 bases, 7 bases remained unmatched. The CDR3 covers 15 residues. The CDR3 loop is CASSGGDRGSYEQYF. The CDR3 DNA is TGTGCCAGCAGCGGGGGGGACCGTGGCTCCTACGAGCAGTACTTC.

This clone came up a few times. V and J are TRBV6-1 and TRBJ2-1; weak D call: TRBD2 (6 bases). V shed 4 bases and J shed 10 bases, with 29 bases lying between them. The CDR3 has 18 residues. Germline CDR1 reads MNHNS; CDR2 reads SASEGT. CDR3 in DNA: TGTGCCAGCAGTGCACCTACGGAGGCTCGGGACTTCCTCCAGGAGCAGTTCTTC. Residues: CASSAPTEARDFLQEQFF.

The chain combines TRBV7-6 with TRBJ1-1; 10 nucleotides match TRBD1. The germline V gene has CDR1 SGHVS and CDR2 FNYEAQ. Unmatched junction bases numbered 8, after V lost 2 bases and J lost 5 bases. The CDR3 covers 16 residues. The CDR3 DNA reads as TGTGCCAGCAGCTTAATGACAGGGGGCGCGGGGACTGAAGCTTTCTTT. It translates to CASSLMTGGAGTEAFF.

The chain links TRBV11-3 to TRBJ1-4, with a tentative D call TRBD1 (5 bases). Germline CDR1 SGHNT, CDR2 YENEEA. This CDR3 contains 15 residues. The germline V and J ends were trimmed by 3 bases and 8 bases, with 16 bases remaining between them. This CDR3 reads CASSFRTRISEKLFF. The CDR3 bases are TGTGCCAGCAGCTTCAGGACAAGAATAAGCGAAAAACTGTTTTTT. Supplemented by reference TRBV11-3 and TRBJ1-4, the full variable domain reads EAGVVQSPRYKIIEKKQPVAFWCNPISGHNTLYWYLQNLGQGPELLIRYENEEAVDDSQLPKDRFSAERLKGVDSTLKIQPAELGDSAVYLCASSFRTRISEKLFFGSGTQLSVL.

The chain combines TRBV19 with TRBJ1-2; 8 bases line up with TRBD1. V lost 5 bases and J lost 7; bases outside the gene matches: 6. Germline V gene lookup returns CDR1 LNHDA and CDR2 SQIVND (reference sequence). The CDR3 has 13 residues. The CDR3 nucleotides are TGTGCCAGTAGTCCAGGGGGCGCGGTTGGCTACACCTTC. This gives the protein CASSPGGAVGYTF.

The CDR3 DNA sequence: TGTGCCTGGGGCTTAACAGGGACTGGAAACACCATATATTTT. Protein: CAWGLTGTGNTIYF. This chain joins TRBV30 and TRBJ1-3, with D possibly TRBD1 on 6 matching bases. Per the germline V gene, CDR1 is GTSNPN and CDR2 is SVGIG (reference sequence). The CDR3 sequence is 14 residues long. Trimming cost V 5 bases and J 2 bases, with 13 bases left between them.

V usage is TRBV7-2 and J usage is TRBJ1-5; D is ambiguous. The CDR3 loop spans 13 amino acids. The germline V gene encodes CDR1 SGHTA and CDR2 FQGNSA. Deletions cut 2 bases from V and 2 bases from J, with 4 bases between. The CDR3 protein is CASSLQGNQPQHF. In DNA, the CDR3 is TGTGCCAGCAGCTTACAGGGCAATCAGCCCCAGCATTTT. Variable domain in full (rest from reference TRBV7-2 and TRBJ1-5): GAGVSQSPSNKVTEKGKDVELRCDPISGHTALYWYRQSLGQGLEFLIYFQGNSAPDKSGLPSDRFSAERTGGSVSTLTIQRTQQEDSAVYLCASSLQGNQPQHFGDGTRLSIL.